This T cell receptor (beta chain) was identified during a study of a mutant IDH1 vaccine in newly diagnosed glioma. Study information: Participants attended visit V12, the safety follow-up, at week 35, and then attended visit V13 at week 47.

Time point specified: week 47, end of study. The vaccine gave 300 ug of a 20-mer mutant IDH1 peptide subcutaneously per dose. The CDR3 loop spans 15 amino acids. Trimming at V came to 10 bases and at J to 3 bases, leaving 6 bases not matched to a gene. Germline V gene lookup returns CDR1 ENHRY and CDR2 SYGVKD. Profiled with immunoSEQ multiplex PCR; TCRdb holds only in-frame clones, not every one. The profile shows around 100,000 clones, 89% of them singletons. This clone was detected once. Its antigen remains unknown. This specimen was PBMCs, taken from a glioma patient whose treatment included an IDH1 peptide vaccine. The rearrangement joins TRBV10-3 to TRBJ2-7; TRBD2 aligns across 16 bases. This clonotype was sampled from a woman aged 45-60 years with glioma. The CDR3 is CATGTSGRVNYEQYF. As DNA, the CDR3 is TGTGCCACCGGGACTAGCGGGAGGGTTAACTACGAGCAGTACTTC.